This T cell receptor beta chain was identified during a study of cytomegalovirus exposure and HLA in healthy donors. Study-wide points: From TCR beta sequences, most subjects' HLA-A and HLA-B alleles were reportedly predicted accurately.

Worth noting for this clone: The antigen is not known.

The PCR used 60 Vbeta and 13 Jbeta primers. This table comes from immunoSEQ multiplex PCR, and its TCRdb copy is limited to in-frame clones, with some not included. The sample holds fewer than 150,000 clones, roughly three quarters seen once. This CDR3 has 17 amino acids. Germline-derived CDR1 and CDR2 are MNHEY and SMNVEV (reference sequence). The J segment lost 4 bases and the V segment lost 5 bases, leaving 12 bases of the junction unmatched. The chain links TRBV27 to TRBJ2-2, with 8 bases aligning to TRBD2. Material for sequencing was PBMCs. This clonotype was sampled from a man aged 30 to 45 in good health and CMV-seronegative. The CDR3 sequence is CASSGLAGSNSTGELFF. The CDR3 nucleotides are TGTGCCAGCAGTGGGCTAGCGGGTTCCAATAGCACCGGGGAGCTGTTTTTT.